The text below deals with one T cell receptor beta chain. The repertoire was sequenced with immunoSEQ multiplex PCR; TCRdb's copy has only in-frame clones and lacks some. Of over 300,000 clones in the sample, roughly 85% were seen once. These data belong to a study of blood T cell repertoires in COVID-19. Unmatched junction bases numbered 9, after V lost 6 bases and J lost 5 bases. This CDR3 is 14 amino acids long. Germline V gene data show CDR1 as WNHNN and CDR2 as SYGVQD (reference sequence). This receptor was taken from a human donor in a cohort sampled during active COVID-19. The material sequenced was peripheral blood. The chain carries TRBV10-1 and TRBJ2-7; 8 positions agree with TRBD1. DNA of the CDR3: TGCGCCAGCAGCGCCCGGCAGGGGGCCGACGAGCAGTACTTC. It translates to CASSARQGADEQYF.